Below, one TCR beta chain is given with its context. There is no known antigen for this receptor. It has no much larger one-base neighbor in the sample; base qualities were not kept. V sheds 8 bases and J sheds 0 bases, leaving 13 bases between their ends. The CDR3 runs 14 residues from the cysteine to the phenylalanine. The retained sequence is limited to the CDR3, 42 bases, with the frame set at the first base. The CDR1 and CDR2 encoded by the germline V gene are MDHEN and SYDVKM. Using the deep immunoSEQ assay, multiplex PCR amplified TCR CDR3 regions from genomic DNA. Extracted genomic DNA from each cell subset was distributed evenly across all wells of several immunoSEQ 96-well plates, and each plate was treated as a replicate. For sorted subsets, each replicate PCR was loaded with approximately 200 ng genomic DNA, equivalent to 25,000 to 30,000 T cell genomes. The purified libraries were quantified using a Qubit 3.0 fluorometer, sized with a Bioanalyzer 2100, and then quantified again using the KAPA Library Quantification kit. Every immunoSEQ 96-well plate was sequenced on a dedicated single-read 150-cycle Illumina NextSeq 550 flow cell. Per the authors' processing: The immunoSEQ output contained only junctional sequences without quality scores, so filtering could not match that applied to full-length reads. To assign V/J genes and CDR3, sequences were annotated using PyIR, a Python wrapper for IgBLAST v1.9, with IMGT germline references. Reads with weak V/J assignments (E-value above 1e-6), missing CDR3, stop codons, out-of-frame junctions, or ambiguous translated residues were removed. V3J clonotypes were defined as sequences sharing an identical inferred V gene, J gene, and CDR3 amino acid sequence. Percentage overlap between repertoires was computed as shared unique clonotypes divided by the size of the smaller repertoire. Richness of each repertoire was evaluated using RTK rarefaction, the Chao1 estimator, and Recon v2.1 estimates of unobserved clonotypes. Generation probabilities for all TCRbeta clonotypes obtained by the gDNA method from a handful of donors were computed using OLGA. This immuneACCESS table, as held by TCRdb, lists in-frame sequences with V and J called but not all clones. Of the missing ones, under half trace to an unresolved V gene in checked studies; the others have no known cause. The DNA was the basis for D and trimming; V, J and clone size are from that table. The sample yields millions of clones; roughly 92% were counted once. The ten largest clones represent 0.11% to 0.15% of the sample.

This entry belongs to a study of shared clonotypes between healthy human individuals (TCRdb year 2020). In the study overall: Two women and a few men aged 18 to 49 years were included in the cohort. For each donor, CD4 naive and CD4 memory were each run on three plates, CD8 naive on two plates, and CD8 memory on one plate. Blood TCR repertoires of five healthy adults were deeply sequenced to estimate repertoire size and the extent of clonotype sharing between individuals. Libraries were prepared and TCR repertoires were sequenced by different laboratories using diverse techniques, in order to increase sequencing depth and limit assay-specific biases. Between about 0.94 and 10 billion PBMCs per donor were obtained by leukapheresis. Study-level results and caveats: Even with the large sequencing depth, rarefaction of the sorted-subset datasets indicated that sequencing was incomplete. Estimated clonotype richness was generally larger for naive than for memory subsets. When four donors were compared, the shared fraction of clonotypes was about 5.2% for naive CD4, approximately 3.3% for naive CD8, 2.3% for memory CD4, and less than 0.45% for memory CD8. Sampling was limited to blood, and TCR repertoires in tissue likely differ from TCR repertoires in blood. The small number of donors limited the genetic and exposure-history diversity represented. Pairwise subsampling indicated that sequencing depth was expected to affect the degree of clonotype sharing among donors. Compared with non-shared clonotypes, clonotypes shared by all four sorted-subset donors had higher generation probabilities.

The donors were healthy, HIV-negative adults with no recently reported acute infections or vaccinations. Every donor was a Caucasian adult residing in Nashville, Tennessee, USA. Magnetic negative selection was used to enrich CD4+ T cells, after which naive cells were positively selected on CD45RA and the negative fraction became the memory subset. After blood collection by leukapheresis, PBMCs were isolated using Ficoll-Histopaque density gradient centrifugation and then cryopreserved in the vapor phase of liquid nitrogen. Analytical flow cytometry was used to check the purity and quantity of every magnetically sorted T cell population. Genomic DNA was isolated from every sorted fraction and measured by UV absorbance on a Nanodrop 2000c.

The rearrangement combines TRBV28 with TRBJ1-2; the D segment cannot be called with confidence. The TCR originated in a man between 18 and 35 years old in good health. Sequenced input: naive CD4+ T cells sorted from blood. In the paper's terms, the cell subset or site label means: CD45RA+ positively selected. The CDR3 region: CASAQGVPNYGYTF. The DNA is TGTGCCAGCGCCCAAGGAGTCCCTAACTATGGCTACACCTTC.